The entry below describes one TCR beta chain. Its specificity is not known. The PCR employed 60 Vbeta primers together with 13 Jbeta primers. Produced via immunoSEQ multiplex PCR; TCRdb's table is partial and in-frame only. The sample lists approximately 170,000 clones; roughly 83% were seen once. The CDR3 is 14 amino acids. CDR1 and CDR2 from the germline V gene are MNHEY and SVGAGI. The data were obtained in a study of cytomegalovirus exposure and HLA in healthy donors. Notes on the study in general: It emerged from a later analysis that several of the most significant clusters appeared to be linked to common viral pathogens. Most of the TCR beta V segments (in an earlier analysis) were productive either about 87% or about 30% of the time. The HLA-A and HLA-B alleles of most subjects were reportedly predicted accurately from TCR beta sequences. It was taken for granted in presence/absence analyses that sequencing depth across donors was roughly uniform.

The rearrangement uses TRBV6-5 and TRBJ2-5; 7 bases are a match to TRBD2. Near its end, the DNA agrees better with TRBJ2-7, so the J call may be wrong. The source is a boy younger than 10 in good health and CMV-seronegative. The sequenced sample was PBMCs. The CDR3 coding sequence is TGTGCCAGCAGTTACAGCGGGATCGGCTACGAGCAGTACTTC. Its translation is CASSYSGIGYEQYF.